What follows are 32 T cell receptor beta chains derived from one specimen sequenced in a study of T cell repertoires in cytomegalovirus infection. Using its own MiXCR run on the reads, TCRdb lists one record per CDR3 protein. The table has nearly 700,000 distinct CDR3 sequences, about 33% seen once. Their specific antigens are unknown. Sequences were derived from cultured PBMCs, sampled from culture after CMV antigen stimulation. These receptors came from a human donor in good health (CMV status not recorded). Some clones in this sample may be carry-over from other donors' samples.

This chain joins TRBV7-2 and TRBJ2-7; 9 bases are a match to TRBD2. The CDR3 consists of 14 residues. J lost 5 bases, V lost 5 bases, and 7 bases had no gene match. Germline V gene sequence: CDR1 SGHTA, CDR2 FQGNSA. CDR3 sequence (DNA): TGTGCCAGCAGCCCCGCTAGCGGGAACAACGAGCAGTACTTC. Its protein is CASSPASGNNEQYF.

This clonotype occurred a few times. The V call is TRBV19, the J call TRBJ1-2; D is unclear. Germline CDR1 reads LNHDA; CDR2 reads SQIVND (reference sequence). Trimming stripped 3 bases from V and 4 bases from J, with 9 bases between. The CDR3 is 13 amino acids. In nucleotides, the CDR3 is TGTGCCAGTAGTATCGGGCCAAGCTATGGCTACACCTTC. It translates to CASSIGPSYGYTF.

J is TRBJ1-1 and V is TRBV7-2; no clear D. With 3 bases removed from V and 7 bases from J, the gap between germline ends came to 9 bases. The CDR3 extends over 12 amino acids. Germline CDR1 and CDR2: SGHTA and FQGNSA. CDR3 in amino acids: CASSFSKGEAFF. In DNA, the CDR3 is TGTGCCAGCAGCTTCAGTAAGGGTGAAGCTTTCTTT.

The chain has TRBV11-2 and TRBJ2-2; 8 nucleotides align to TRBD2. This CDR3 spans 15 amino acids. The trim removed 5 bases at V and 1 base at J, leaving 3 bases unmatched. CDR1 and CDR2 (germline): SGHAT, FQNNGV. The CDR3, as DNA: TGTGCCAGCAGCATGCTAGCGGGGAACACCGGGGAGCTGTTTTTT. Amino acids: CASSMLAGNTGELFF.

This chain links TRBV6-2 or TRBV6-3 with TRBJ2-1, with D possibly matching TRBD1 (5 bases). The CDR3 consists of 13 residues. V shed 2 bases and J shed 7 bases, with 9 bases lying between them. Germline V lookup: CDR1 MNHEY, CDR2 SVGEGT. The DNA for the CDR3 is TGTGCCAGCAGTTACGGCAGGGCAAATGAGCAGTTCTTC. Amino acid sequence: CASSYGRANEQFF.

This clonotype has at least ten counts. The chain links TRBV7-9 to TRBJ2-5; no clear D. The CDR3 covers 14 residues. The V and J ends lost 7 bases and 4 bases respectively, with 16 bases between them. Germline V gene sequence: CDR1 SEHNR, CDR2 FQNEAQ (reference sequence). The CDR3 here is CASIPGLPSETQYF. CDR3 in DNA: TGTGCCAGCATCCCAGGTTTACCCTCAGAGACCCAGTACTTC. Drawing the rest from reference TRBV7-9 and TRBJ2-5, the complete variable domain is DTGVSQNPRHKITKRGQNVTFRCDPISEHNRLYWYRQTLGQGPEFLTYFQNEAQLEKSRLLSDRFSAERPKGSFSTLEIQRTEQGDSAMYLCASIPGLPSETQYFGPGTRLLVL.

This clonotype was picked up a small number of times. This sequence joins TRBV2 and TRBJ1-5; a weak D match, TRBD1 (6 bases). Germline loops: CDR1 SNHLY, CDR2 FYNNEI. Trimming removed 1 base from V and 1 base from J, with 17 bases in between. The length of the CDR3 is 18 residues. In nucleotides, the CDR3 is TGTGCCAGCAGTGAAGGGGAGGGGGGGGGCTGGAGCAATCAGCCCCAGCATTTT. It translates to CASSEGEGGGWSNQPQHF. The full variable domain, in which reference TRBV2 and TRBJ1-5 provide the parts outside the CDR3, is EPEVTQTPSHQVTQMGQEVILRCVPISNHLYFYWYRQILGQKVEFLVSFYNNEISEKSEIFDDQFSVERPDGSNFTLKIRSTKLEDSAMYFCASSEGEGGGWSNQPQHFGDGTRLSIL.

The chain recombines TRBV6-1 with TRBJ2-7, with TRBD1 identical over 8 bases. Germline trimming cut 5 bases from V and 3 bases from J; bases unmatched to any gene: 12. Germline CDR1 reads MNHNS; CDR2 reads SASEGT. The CDR3 length is 16 residues. Here the CDR3 DNA reads TGTGCCAGCAGTTCCCCTACAGGGGGTCGGAGCTACGAGCAGTACTTC. Protein: CASSSPTGGRSYEQYF.

This clonotype was recorded a few times. The rearrangement joins TRBV6-2 or TRBV6-3 to TRBJ2-3; no firm D call. Trimming cost V 4 bases and J 13 bases, with 18 bases left between them. The CDR3 length is 13 residues. The germline gives CDR1 MNHEY, CDR2 SVGEGT. CDR3 residues: CASSSGPFSPEYF. The CDR3 DNA follows: TGTGCCAGCAGTTCCGGACCATTTTCTCCGGAGTATTTT.

The chain couples TRBV19 to TRBJ1-1, with D perhaps matching TRBD1 (6 bases). V lost 6 bases and J 11 bases, leaving 19 bases between the germline ends. The V gene's germline CDR1 is LNHDA and CDR2 SQIVND (reference sequence). The CDR3 loop spans 13 amino acids. This chain's CDR3 is CASRRLGQIGAFF. In DNA, the CDR3 is TGTGCCAGTAGAAGGCTTGGACAGATTGGGGCTTTCTTT.

V gene TRBV7-2 combines with J gene TRBJ2-5, with D unresolved. Germline CDR1 SGHTA, CDR2 FQGNSA. V shed 3 bases and J shed 5 bases, with 10 bases lying between them. There are 13 residues in the CDR3. The CDR3 sequence: CASSLEMGETQYF. The CDR3 coding sequence is TGTGCCAGCAGCTTGGAAATGGGGGAGACCCAGTACTTC.

The chain is built from TRBV6-6 and TRBJ1-2, with 7 bases fitting TRBD1. Trimming removed 2 bases from V and 8 bases from J; junction bases left unmatched: 8. The CDR3 has 14 amino acids. The germline gives CDR1 MNHNY, CDR2 SVGAGI (reference sequence). Here the CDR3 reads CASSYGQGEEGYTF. CDR3 DNA sequence: TGTGCCAGCAGTTACGGGCAGGGGGAGGAAGGCTACACCTTC.

The V gene is TRBV20-1, the J gene TRBJ2-7; TRBD1 aligns across 7 bases. Germline V gives CDR1 DFQATT, CDR2 SNEGSKA (reference sequence). V dropped 0 bases and J dropped 3; count of bases not matched to a gene: 8. The CDR3 runs to 15 residues. The CDR3 protein is CSARDPGTDLYEQYF. CDR3 nucleotide sequence: TGCAGTGCTAGAGATCCGGGGACAGACCTCTACGAGCAGTACTTC.

Of note for this clonotype: The final CDR3 position lacks the conserved phenylalanine or tryptophan, pointing to a likely read error. The chain couples TRBV11-1 to TRBJ2-3; D gene ambiguous. Germline lookup yields CDR1 SGHAT and CDR2 FQDESV (reference sequence). The V and J ends lost 1 base and 2 bases respectively, with 7 bases between them. This CDR3 comprises 14 residues. CDR3 nucleotides: TGTGCCAGCAGCTTAGAAATGCACACAGATACGCAGTATTCT. Protein sequence: CASSLEMHTDTQYS.

This clonotype has just a few counts. The rearrangement links TRBV4-3 to TRBJ1-6; D remains unclear. Germline V lookup: CDR1 LGHNA, CDR2 YSLEER. V was clipped by 0 bases and J by 4 bases, with 13 bases between them. The CDR3 length is 17 residues. The CDR3 nucleotides are TGCGCCAGCAGCCAAGATTTACGGATCCTGTATAATTCACCCCTCCACTTT. It yields the protein CASSQDLRILYNSPLHF.

This clonotype appeared a few times. The J gene is TRBJ2-5, the V gene TRBV7-2; TRBD1 or TRBD2 may be the D gene (5 bases each). The CDR3 length is 14 residues. Germline V gives CDR1 SGHTA, CDR2 FQGNSA. Trimming left V 1 base short and J 5 bases short, with 11 bases between. The CDR3 reads CASSLGWGTETQYF. CDR3 DNA: TGTGCCAGCAGCTTAGGCTGGGGGACGGAGACCCAGTACTTC.

This clonotype occurred many times. This sequence joins TRBV7-2 and TRBJ2-3, with 9 bases lining up with TRBD2. Germline V gene lookup returns CDR1 SGHTA and CDR2 FQGNSA. The V segment lost 1 base and the J segment 1 base; nucleotides outside the gene matches: 15. The CDR3 runs to 20 residues. The CDR3 here is CASSLVEAGGLPDGTDTQYF. CDR3 sequence (DNA): TGTGCCAGCAGCTTAGTTGAAGCGGGAGGACTACCCGATGGCACAGATACGCAGTATTTT.

This clonotype was detected only a few times. The rearrangement uses TRBV5-1 and TRBJ2-1; 7 nucleotides match TRBD2. Germline CDR1 and CDR2: SGHRS and YFSETQ. The V gene end was trimmed by 0 bases and the J gene end by 9 bases; junction bases not matched to a gene: 9. The CDR3 spans 15 residues. CDR3 sequence: CASSLGGGLGGEQFF. CDR3 bases: TGCGCCAGCAGCTTGGGGGGGGGTCTCGGTGGTGAGCAGTTCTTC.

The rearrangement joins TRBV25-1 to TRBJ2-2; D is ambiguous. The CDR3 runs to 12 residues. CDR1 MGHDK and CDR2 SYGVNS come from the germline V gene. Trimming removed 0 bases at V and 7 bases at J, with 3 bases between. The CDR3 bases are TGTGCCAGCAGTGAATACATCGGGGAGCTGTTTTTT. Translated, it gives CASSEYIGELFF.

V gene TRBV18 combines with J gene TRBJ2-5, with D unresolved. This CDR3 is built from 14 residues. The V and J ends lost 3 bases and 1 base respectively, with 9 bases between them. Germline CDR1 reads KGHSH; CDR2 reads LQKENI. CDR3 in DNA: TGTGCCAGCTCACCCCAGGCCATCCAAGAGACCCAGTACTTC. It translates to CASSPQAIQETQYF.

The rearrangement uses TRBV6-5 and TRBJ2-1; D may be TRBD1 or TRBD2 (6 bases each). V lost 2 bases, J lost 5 bases, and 13 bases lay in between. This CDR3 has 15 amino acids. Germline V lookup: CDR1 MNHEY, CDR2 SVGAGI. DNA for the CDR3: TGTGCCAGCAGTTACGACCTAAGGGGGGACAATGAGCAGTTCTTC. This gives the protein CASSYDLRGDNEQFF.

This clonotype has just a few counts. This sequence joins TRBV12-3 or TRBV12-4 and TRBJ2-3; possibly TRBD1 for D (5 bases). Between the trimmed V and J ends, which lost 2 bases and 4 bases, there was a span of 19 bases. This CDR3 is 17 amino acids long. CDR3 in amino acids: CASSLIPGAGRPDTQYF. CDR3 bases: TGTGCCAGCAGTTTAATTCCTGGGGCAGGGCGCCCAGATACGCAGTATTTT.

This clonotype was observed a few times. The gene calls are TRBV12-3 or TRBV12-4 and TRBJ2-7, with D maybe TRBD2 (5 bases). The germline V and J ends were trimmed by 5 bases and 6 bases, with 23 bases remaining between them. CDR3 size: 16 residues. The DNA for the CDR3 is TGTGCCAGCAGTGCTTGGCGGGCCGGCATCTCCCTCGAGCAGTACTTC. Encoded protein: CASSAWRAGISLEQYF.

The V gene is TRBV4-1, the J gene TRBJ2-2, with 9 bases lining up with TRBD2. Germline trimming cut 8 bases from V and 5 bases from J; bases unmatched to any gene: 18. The CDR3 has 18 residues. Germline V gives CDR1 MGHRA, CDR2 YSYEKL. The CDR3 nucleotides read TGCGCCAGCGCCGACACCTCCGGGACTAGCCCCCGGACCGGGGAGCTGTTTTTT. Its protein product is CASADTSGTSPRTGELFF.

This clonotype occurred a few times. The rearrangement uses TRBV5-4 and TRBJ1-2; no clear D gene. CDR3 length: 14 amino acids. The germline CDR1 and CDR2 sequences are SGHNT and YYREEE (reference sequence). Trimming removed 3 bases at V and 3 bases at J, with 12 bases between. The CDR3 bases are TGTGCCAGCAGCTCCGGACTGGGAGACTATGGCTACACCTTC. Protein product: CASSSGLGDYGYTF.

This clonotype was seen more than once but under ten times. This rearrangement joins TRBV20-1 to TRBJ2-7; D is unresolved. In germline, CDR1 is DFQATT, CDR2 SNEGSKA (reference sequence). CDR3 length: 15 amino acids. Trimming took 4 bases from V and 1 from J, leaving 17 bases between them. CDR3 region: CSATTRTAGSYEQYF. The DNA of the CDR3 is TGCAGTGCTACCACCCGGACCGCCGGATCCTACGAGCAGTACTTC.

J is TRBJ1-6 and V is TRBV7-2; D uncertain. This CDR3 is built from 15 residues. Germline values: CDR1 SGHTA, CDR2 FQGNSA. Trimming took 1 base from V and 8 from J, leaving 12 bases between them. The CDR3: CASSLVGSIDSPLHF. CDR3 bases: TGTGCCAGCAGCTTAGTTGGCAGTATAGATTCACCCCTCCACTTT.

This clonotype was detected only a few times. The rearrangement links TRBV28 to TRBJ2-1; the D gene is possibly TRBD2 (5 bases). Trimming stripped 6 bases from V and 10 bases from J, with 22 bases between. This CDR3 has 15 residues. The germline CDR1 and CDR2 sequences are MDHEN and SYDVKM. The CDR3 DNA reads as TGTGCCAGCAGCCCCTCTACGTTTGGGCGCGGGGAGCAGTTCTTC. Translation gives CASSPSTFGRGEQFF. Together with reference TRBV28 and TRBJ2-1, the CDR3 gives the full variable domain: DVKVTQSSRYLVKRTGEKVFLECVQDMDHENMFWYRQDPGLGLRLIYFSYDVKMKEKGDIPEGYSVSREKKERFSLILESASTNQTSMYLCASSPSTFGRGEQFFGPGTRLTVL.

There are a few counts of this clonotype. The chain employs TRBV6-1 and TRBJ2-1; tentatively, D is TRBD2 (6 bases). The CDR3 loop spans 13 amino acids. Trimming took off 6 bases at V and 7 bases at J, with 13 bases between the two ends. Germline lookup yields CDR1 MNHNS and CDR2 SASEGT. The CDR3 sequence: CASRPGGKNEQFF. The CDR3 DNA sequence: TGTGCCAGCAGGCCAGGCGGGAAGAATGAGCAGTTCTTC.

This clonotype was seen a few times. The chain links TRBV7-8 to TRBJ2-7; D may match TRBD1 or TRBD2 (5 bases each). Germline lookup yields CDR1 SGHVS and CDR2 FQNEAQ. CDR3 length equals 15 residues. V lost 5 bases, J lost 2 bases, and 16 bases lay in between. The CDR3 region has the DNA TGTGCCAGCAGCAACGCACGGGGCCTTCCCTACGAGCAGTACTTC. Translating gives CASSNARGLPYEQYF.

V is TRBV27 and J is TRBJ1-5; 7 positions match TRBD1. The V gene's germline CDR1 is MNHEY and CDR2 SMNVEV (reference sequence). The trim removed 5 bases at V and 0 bases at J, leaving 16 bases unmatched. This CDR3 comprises 19 residues. The CDR3 DNA sequence: TGTGCCAGCAGTCTTTTCTACCCCGGACAGGCTGATAGCAATCAGCCCCAGCATTTT. Translating it yields CASSLFYPGQADSNQPQHF.

The chain employs TRBV20-1 and TRBJ1-3; D is uncertain. Trimming shortened V by 6 bases and J by 0 bases, and 15 bases separated the two germline ends. The CDR3 spans 15 residues. Per the germline V gene, CDR1 is DFQATT and CDR2 is SNEGSKA (reference sequence). The CDR3 region is CSALPETVSGNTIYF. Here the CDR3 DNA reads TGCAGTGCACTACCAGAGACGGTCTCTGGAAACACCATATATTTT.